The entry that follows covers one T cell receptor (beta chain) sequence. Primers for the PCR totalled 60 Vbeta and 13 Jbeta. The table came from immunoSEQ multiplex PCR; TCRdb's copy has only in-frame clones and leaves some out. The sample lists tens of thousands of clones; around 76% were seen once. V was cut by 3 bases and J by 6 bases, with 12 bases left in between. CDR1 is SGHVS and CDR2 is FNYEAQ in the germline V gene. The CDR3 runs 14 residues. The sample is drawn from a study of cytomegalovirus exposure and HLA in healthy donors. Donors were nominally healthy when sampled, though unrecorded immune exposures were likely.

Sequenced input: PBMCs. The chain has TRBV7-6 and TRBJ2-1; D not resolved. The sequence was collected from a woman in her 30s in good health and CMV-seropositive. DNA of the CDR3: TGTGCCAGCAGCTTGCCTCAGGAAGGCAATGAGCAGTTCTTC. Residues: CASSLPQEGNEQFF.